A single T cell receptor beta chain is shown here with its context. These data are taken from a study of blood T cells in healthy people across ages. A second PCR, run for roughly 7 to 12 cycles, used a sample-barcoded 5' primer plus a J-beta primer mix. The yield of each sample was at least 3 million CDR3-containing paired-end reads. TCRdb re-derived calls from the 5' RACE reads in MiXCR, one entry per CDR3 protein. The data contain over 1.5 million distinct CDR3 sequences, around 50% of them singletons. The clonotype originates from a woman in her forties in good health. Sequencing was carried out using blood.

The CDR3 reads CASSVDAGEQYF. DNA for the CDR3: TGTGCCAGCAGCGTAGATGCGGGCGAGCAGTACTTC. This chain joins TRBV9 and TRBJ2-5; D is possibly TRBD2 (5 bases). TRBJ2-7 matches the DNA end more closely, so the J call is doubtful. Looked up from germline, CDR1 is SGDLS and CDR2 is YYNGEE. The CDR3 has 12 residues.